Shown below are 13 T cell receptor beta chains from a single sample sequenced in a study of shared clonotypes between healthy human individuals. Only CD45RO-negative cells positively selected for CCR7 counted as naive CD8 cells, so terminally differentiated effector memory CD45RA+ cells were excluded. Sequencing used immunoSEQ multiplex PCR; TCRdb keeps in-frame clones, though not all of them. The table has roughly 2,000,000 clones, about 95% seen once. The sequenced sample was naive CD8+ T cells sorted from blood. All receptors derive from a man between 18 and 29 years old in good health.

As DNA, the CDR3 is TGTGCCTGGAGTGAGGCAATAGCGGGAGTCGGGGAGCTGTTTTTT. It translates to CAWSEAIAGVGELFF. The V gene is TRBV30, the J gene TRBJ2-2; 9 bases map to TRBD2. CDR1 GTSNPN and CDR2 SVGIG come from the germline V gene (reference sequence). CDR3 size: 15 residues. J gave up 7 bases and V 1 base, and 7 bases lay outside the gene matches.

V usage is TRBV4-1 and J usage is TRBJ1-1; D is unclear. Deletions cut 4 bases from V and 5 bases from J, with 11 bases between. This CDR3 contains 13 residues. Per the germline V gene, CDR1 is MGHRA and CDR2 is YSYEKL. CDR3 sequence (DNA): TGCGCCAGCAGCCTGTACCACGGGACTGAAGCTTTCTTT. Encoded protein: CASSLYHGTEAFF.

As for this clone: The sample carries other DNA sequences with the same CDR3. CDR3 nucleotides: TGTGCCAGCAGCTTGGGGCAGGGGAGCGACGAGCAGTACTTC. Translating it yields CASSLGQGSDEQYF. This chain joins TRBV5-8 and TRBJ2-7; D is perhaps TRBD1 (6 bases). V lost 0 bases to trimming and J lost 5 bases, with 12 bases between them. This CDR3 has 14 residues. CDR1 is SGHTS, CDR2 YDEGEE, per germline.

This CDR3 reads CASSHAGQYYEQYF. CDR3 in DNA: TGTGCCAGTAGTCATGCGGGACAGTACTACGAGCAGTACTTC. V usage is TRBV19 and J usage is TRBJ2-7; the D gene is possibly TRBD1 (7 bases). Trimming took off 5 bases at V and 3 bases at J, with 14 bases between the two ends. Germline assignment: CDR1 LNHDA and CDR2 SQIVND (reference sequence). This CDR3 region has 14 residues.

The gene calls are TRBV6-5 and TRBJ2-1; no reliable D call. This CDR3 contains 11 residues. The V gene lost 6 bases and the J gene lost 4 bases, with 4 bases spanning the gap. Germline assignment: CDR1 MNHEY and CDR2 SVGAGI. The CDR3 bases are TGTGCCAGCAGACAGTACAATGAGCAGTTCTTC. It translates to CASRQYNEQFF.

The CDR3 DNA reads as TGTGCCAGCAGCTTTGGGGGGCTAAACACCGGGGAGCTGTTTTTT. It translates to CASSFGGLNTGELFF. V is TRBV5-6 and J is TRBJ2-2, with D possibly called TRBD1 or TRBD2 (6 bases each). With 2 bases removed from V and 2 bases from J, the gap between germline ends came to 10 bases. The CDR3 loop spans 15 amino acids. From germline, CDR1 is SGHDT and CDR2 YYEEEE.

This sequence joins TRBV29-1 and TRBJ2-2; 7 nucleotides align to TRBD2. The V gene end was trimmed by 6 bases and the J gene end by 1 base; junction bases not matched to a gene: 11. Germline CDR1 and CDR2: SQVTM and ANQGSEA. The CDR3 has 16 amino acids. In DNA, the CDR3 is TGCAGCGTGCGACTAACCCAGCGGGAGAACACCGGGGAGCTGTTTTTT. This translates into CSVRLTQRENTGELFF.

This clone was seen a handful of times. The rearrangement joins TRBV6-1 to TRBJ2-7, with D perhaps matching TRBD2 (6 bases). CDR1 is MNHNS, CDR2 SASEGT, per germline. The CDR3 length is 13 residues. V was trimmed by 1 base and J by 3 bases, leaving 7 bases between them. The CDR3 is CASSEGLVYEQYF. Written as DNA, the CDR3 is TGTGCCAGCAGTGAAGGACTAGTCTACGAGCAGTACTTC.

This clone is a singleton in its sample. This chain connects TRBV7-9 to TRBJ2-7; no clear D gene. Germline loops: CDR1 SEHNR, CDR2 FQNEAQ (reference sequence). Trimming pared 1 base from V and 5 bases from J, leaving 12 bases between. The CDR3 has 14 amino acids. This CDR3 is CASSLGAYGHEQYF. The CDR3 DNA sequence: TGTGCCAGCAGCTTAGGTGCCTATGGGCACGAGCAGTACTTC. The variable domain in full, with the rest retrieved from reference TRBV7-9 and TRBJ2-7, is DTGVSQNPRHKITKRGQNVTFRCDPISEHNRLYWYRQTLGQGPEFLTYFQNEAQLEKSRLLSDRFSAERPKGSFSTLEIQRTEQGDSAMYLCASSLGAYGHEQYFGPGTRLTVT.

The chain carries TRBV5-4 and TRBJ2-2; D remains unclear. The CDR3 contains 14 residues. V was shortened by 0 bases and J by 6 bases, with 9 bases between the two germline ends. The germline V gene encodes CDR1 SGHNT and CDR2 YYREEE (reference sequence). In DNA, the CDR3 is TGTGCCAGCAGCTTGGGGGTCACCTCCGGGGAGCTGTTTTTT. Its translation is CASSLGVTSGELFF.

V gene TRBV9 combines with J gene TRBJ2-5, with TRBD2 identical over 8 bases. The CDR3 length is 15 residues. From germline, CDR1 is SGDLS and CDR2 YYNGEE. V dropped 0 bases and J dropped 2; count of bases not matched to a gene: 3. The CDR3 reads CASSVEASGQETQYF. Written as DNA, the CDR3 is TGTGCCAGCAGCGTAGAGGCTAGCGGGCAAGAGACCCAGTACTTC.

The chain employs TRBV5-6 and TRBJ2-7, with 9 positions matching TRBD2. The CDR3 spans 14 residues. Trimming removed 3 bases from V and 3 bases from J; junction bases left unmatched: 4. The germline gives CDR1 SGHDT, CDR2 YYEEEE. The CDR3 DNA is TGTGCCAGCAGCTGGGGGCGGGAGGGCTACGAGCAGTACTTC. It codes for CASSWGREGYEQYF.

CDR3 nucleotides: TGTGCCAGCAGCTTAACCCCCTCATTGGGGCCCTACGAGCAGTACTTC. Translation gives CASSLTPSLGPYEQYF. The gene calls are TRBV7-9 and TRBJ2-7; weak D call: TRBD1 (5 bases). Germline CDR1 and CDR2: SEHNR and FQNEAQ (reference sequence). The CDR3 loop spans 16 amino acids. The V and J ends lost 2 bases and 2 bases respectively, with 16 bases between them.